A single sample is the source of the 20 T cell receptor beta chains below, sequenced in a study of siplizumab effects on memory and regulatory T cells. Repertoires were generated with immunoSEQ multiplex PCR, while TCRdb's copy carries only in-frame clones and drops some. The table has approximately 10,000 clones, approximately 45% seen once. No cognate antigen is known for these TCRs. Cells from the mixed lymphocyte reaction were cocultured for about six days at 37°C. The specimen sequenced was CFSE-low (dividing) CD8+ T cells sorted from an allogeneic mixed lymphocyte reaction. These receptor sequences come from a human donor in good health; the cells came from an allogeneic mixed lymphocyte reaction. Some clones in this sample may be carry-over from other donors' samples.

The chain recombines TRBV6-5 with TRBJ2-3, with D perhaps matching TRBD1 (5 bases). The CDR3 runs to 14 residues. Germline V lookup: CDR1 MNHEY, CDR2 SVGAGI. V lost 4 bases to trimming and J lost 2 bases, with 10 bases between them. The CDR3, as DNA: TGTGCCAGCAGTTGGGGCGCGGTCACAGATACGCAGTATTTT. Protein product: CASSWGAVTDTQYF.

This sequence joins TRBV7-9 and TRBJ2-3; no firm D call. This CDR3 has 12 residues. Germline CDR1 reads SEHNR; CDR2 reads FQNEAQ (reference sequence). Trimming cost V 7 bases and J 4 bases, with 9 bases left between them. CDR3 sequence (DNA): TGTGCCAGCACCCCCTGGCCAGATACGCAGTATTTT. Translated, it gives CASTPWPDTQYF.

The chain carries TRBV5-4 and TRBJ2-7; perhaps TRBD1 as D (7 bases). The V gene's germline CDR1 is SGHNT and CDR2 YYREEE (reference sequence). This CDR3 spans 16 amino acids. V was shortened by 2 bases and J by 3 bases, with 18 bases between the two germline ends. The CDR3 region has the DNA TGTGCCAGCAGCTTCCTCAGGGGGGCCCCCATCTACGAGCAGTACTTC. Its translation: CASSFLRGAPIYEQYF.

The chain combines TRBV12-5 with TRBJ2-7; D not resolved. The CDR3 runs 15 residues. The V and J ends lost 0 bases and 0 bases respectively, with 9 bases between them. Germline V gene lookup returns CDR1 LGHNT and CDR2 FRNRAP. CDR3 coding DNA: TGTGCTAGTGGTTTGGTAATTACGGACTCCTACGAGCAGTACTTC. It encodes CASGLVITDSYEQYF.

This chain joins TRBV6-5 and TRBJ1-1; D gene ambiguous. Germline assignment: CDR1 MNHEY and CDR2 SVGAGI. This CDR3 has 14 amino acids. V dropped 3 bases and J dropped 4 bases, with 12 bases sitting between them. The CDR3 sequence: CASSYVGVSTEAFF. The CDR3 DNA reads TGTGCCAGCAGTTATGTTGGGGTTAGCACTGAAGCTTTCTTT.

V usage is TRBV5-4 and J usage is TRBJ1-2; a possible D gene is TRBD1 (6 bases). The V and J ends lost 5 bases and 7 bases respectively, with 12 bases between them. The CDR3 totals 12 residues. Germline V gene data show CDR1 as SGHNT and CDR2 as YYREEE (reference sequence). In DNA, the CDR3 is TGTGCCAGCAGGTTAGGGGGTCTTGGCTACACCTTC. Translated, it gives CASRLGGLGYTF.

The J gene is TRBJ2-1, the V gene TRBV4-1, with a tentative D call TRBD2 (6 bases). The CDR3 spans 12 residues. CDR1 MGHRA and CDR2 YSYEKL come from the germline V gene. V was pared by 4 bases and J by 7 bases, with 8 bases between. DNA for the CDR3: TGCGCCAGCAGCCCCGGAGGGAATGAGCAGTTCTTC. Protein sequence: CASSPGGNEQFF.

There are a few counts of this clone. The V call is TRBV10-2, the J call TRBJ1-1, with D unresolved. Trimming pared 6 bases from V and 6 bases from J, leaving 14 bases between. This CDR3 spans 13 amino acids. Germline V gene sequence: CDR1 WSHSY, CDR2 SAAADI. CDR3 DNA sequence: TGCGCCAGCAGCGCCGGTTTTTTCCCTGAAGCTTTCTTT. Translated: CASSAGFFPEAFF.

V is TRBV5-1 and J is TRBJ2-1; 7 nucleotides align to TRBD1. V dropped 2 bases and J dropped 2; count of bases not matched to a gene: 4. CDR1 is SGHRS and CDR2 is YFSETQ in the germline V gene. The CDR3 is made up of 15 amino acids. In DNA, the CDR3 is TGCGCCAGCAGCTTAGAGCAGGGGGCCTACAATGAGCAGTTCTTC. Translating gives CASSLEQGAYNEQFF. Using reference TRBV5-1 and TRBJ2-1 for the parts outside the CDR3, the full variable domain is KAGVTQTPRYLIKTRGQQVTLSCSPISGHRSVSWYQQTPGQGLQFLFEYFSETQRNKGNFPGRFSGRQFSNSRSEMNVSTLELGDSALYLCASSLEQGAYNEQFFGPGTRLTVL.

The table lists this clone with a few counts. J is TRBJ2-7 and V is TRBV7-6; the D call may be TRBD1 or TRBD2 (5 bases each). The V gene lost 3 bases and the J gene lost 5 bases, with 11 bases spanning the gap. Germline assignment: CDR1 SGHVS and CDR2 FNYEAQ. This CDR3 comprises 13 residues. CDR3 DNA sequence: TGTGCCAGCAGCTTGGGGGAGATCGACGAGCAGTACTTC. This sequence encodes CASSLGEIDEQYF.

The J gene is TRBJ2-7, the V gene TRBV7-8; the D gene is possibly TRBD2 (6 bases). CDR1 SGHVS and CDR2 FQNEAQ come from the germline V gene. Trimming removed 5 bases from V and 6 bases from J, with 14 bases in between. The CDR3 is 13 amino acids. The CDR3 here is CASSLTGGSEQYF. In nucleotides, the CDR3 is TGTGCCAGCAGCCTCACCGGAGGGTCCGAGCAGTACTTC.

This clone was seen more than once but under ten times. V gene TRBV4-1 combines with J gene TRBJ2-2; 9 nucleotides match TRBD1. Trimming removed 3 bases from V and 4 bases from J; junction bases left unmatched: 9. Germline CDR1 and CDR2: MGHRA and YSYEKL. The CDR3 is 17 residues long. Written as DNA, the CDR3 is TGCGCCAGCAGCCAGCTACAGGGGGCGCATGTCACCGGGGAGCTGTTTTTT. Amino acid sequence: CASSQLQGAHVTGELFF.

The CDR3 is CASSVEGLLETQYF. The CDR3 DNA is TGTGCCAGCAGCGTAGAAGGGTTGTTGGAGACCCAGTACTTC. This chain connects TRBV9 to TRBJ2-5; D is ambiguous. Germline CDR1 is SGDLS and CDR2 is YYNGEE. The V end lost 0 bases, the J end lost 5 bases, and 11 bases lay between the germline ends. CDR3 length equals 14 residues.

This clone was seen a handful of times. This rearrangement joins TRBV15 to TRBJ2-3, with 10 nucleotides matching TRBD2. J was trimmed by 0 bases and V by 5 bases; bases with no gene match: 11. Looked up from germline, CDR1 is LNHNV and CDR2 is YYDKDF (reference sequence). The CDR3 length is 18 residues. The CDR3: CATSPLAGVGVSTDTQYF. DNA of the CDR3: TGTGCCACCAGCCCCCTAGCGGGGGTGGGGGTTAGCACAGATACGCAGTATTTT. Variable domain in full (rest from reference TRBV15 and TRBJ2-3): DAMVIQNPRYQVTQFGKPVTLSCSQTLNHNVMYWYQQKSSQAPKLLFHYYDKDFNNEADTPDNFQSRRPNTSFCFLDIRSPGLGDTAMYLCATSPLAGVGVSTDTQYFGPGTRLTVL.

This clone occurred a few times. J is TRBJ2-7 and V is TRBV7-9, with a tentative D call TRBD1 (6 bases). The ends were cut back, 7 bases at V and 2 bases at J, with 12 bases in the middle. The CDR3 extends over 13 amino acids. Germline loops: CDR1 SEHNR, CDR2 FQNEAQ (reference sequence). Here the CDR3 DNA reads TGTGCCAGCACCCACCGGACAGCCTACGAGCAGTACTTC. Protein: CASTHRTAYEQYF.

The CDR3 DNA follows: TGTGCCAGCAGCACGACTAGCGGAACCTACAATGAGCAGTTCTTC. It encodes CASSTTSGTYNEQFF. The V gene is TRBV6-1, the J gene TRBJ2-1, with 9 bases matching TRBD2. CDR1 MNHNS and CDR2 SASEGT come from the germline V gene. V lost 6 bases and J lost 2; bases outside the gene matches: 5. This CDR3 has 15 amino acids.

The chain recombines TRBV7-9 with TRBJ1-4, with D unresolved. Germline-derived CDR1 and CDR2 are SEHNR and FQNEAQ (reference sequence). There are 13 residues in the CDR3. V was trimmed by 5 bases and J by 8 bases, leaving 12 bases between them. The CDR3 DNA is TGTGCCAGCAGCGACGGCGGGTGGGAAAAACTGTTTTTT. It codes for CASSDGGWEKLFF.

This clone was observed a handful of times. The rearrangement uses TRBV2 and TRBJ1-5; no clear D gene. The CDR3 covers 14 residues. The V gene's germline CDR1 is SNHLY and CDR2 FYNNEI. Trimming removed 2 bases at V and 5 bases at J, with 10 bases between. The CDR3 is CASSEYVRDQPQHF. CDR3 coding DNA: TGTGCCAGCAGTGAATACGTGAGGGATCAGCCCCAGCATTTT.

The chain links TRBV7-9 to TRBJ2-7; D unclear. This CDR3 region has 11 residues. Germline V gene data show CDR1 as SEHNR and CDR2 as FQNEAQ (reference sequence). V gave up 2 bases and J gave up 4 bases, with 3 bases separating them. The CDR3 protein is CASSLSYEQYF. The CDR3 DNA sequence: TGTGCCAGCAGCTTATCTTACGAGCAGTACTTC.

J is TRBJ1-5 and V is TRBV19; D is unresolved. Germline values: CDR1 LNHDA, CDR2 SQIVND (reference sequence). V lost 3 bases and J lost 0, with 9 bases in between. CDR3 size: 15 residues. The CDR3 spells CASSISDYSNQPQHF. As DNA, the CDR3 is TGTGCCAGTAGTATCTCCGATTATAGCAATCAGCCCCAGCATTTT.